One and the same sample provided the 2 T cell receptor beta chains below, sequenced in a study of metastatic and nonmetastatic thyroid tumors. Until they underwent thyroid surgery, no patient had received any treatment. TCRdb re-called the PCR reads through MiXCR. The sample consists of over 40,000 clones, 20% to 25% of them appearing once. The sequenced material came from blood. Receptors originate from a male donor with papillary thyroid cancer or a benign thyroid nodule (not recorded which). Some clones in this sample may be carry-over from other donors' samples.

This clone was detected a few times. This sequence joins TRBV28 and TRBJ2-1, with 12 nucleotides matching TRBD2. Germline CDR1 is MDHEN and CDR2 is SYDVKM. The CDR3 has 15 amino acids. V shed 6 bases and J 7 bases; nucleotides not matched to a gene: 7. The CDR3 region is CASRYGTSGWNEQFF. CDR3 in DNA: TGTGCCAGCAGATACGGGACTAGCGGGTGGAATGAGCAGTTCTTC. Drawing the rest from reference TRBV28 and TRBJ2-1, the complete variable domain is DVKVTQSSRYLVKRTGEKVFLECVQDMDHENMFWYRQDPGLGLRLIYFSYDVKMKEKGDIPEGYSVSREKKERFSLILESASTNQTSMYLCASRYGTSGWNEQFFGPGTRLTVL.

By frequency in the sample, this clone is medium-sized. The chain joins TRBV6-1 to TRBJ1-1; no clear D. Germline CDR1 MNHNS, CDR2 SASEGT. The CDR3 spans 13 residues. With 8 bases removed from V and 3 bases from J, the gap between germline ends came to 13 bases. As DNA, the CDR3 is TGTGCCAGCGCTACCCAGGAAGACACTGAAGCTTTCTTT. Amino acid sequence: CASATQEDTEAFF.